These 26 T cell receptor beta chains came from one sample sequenced in a study of CD8+CD57+ T cells in acquired aplastic anemia. Template material for TCR beta VDJ and CDR3 profiling consisted of genomic DNA. From the reads, TCRdb called clonotypes with MiXCR, one entry per CDR3 protein. The sample has 150,000 to 200,000 distinct CDR3 sequences; approximately 40% are singletons. The specimen was sorted CD4+, CD8+, or CD8+CD57+ T cells (not recorded which) from PBMCs. The receptors come from a human donor in good health.

This rearrangement joins TRBV29-1 to TRBJ1-1, with 7 bases identical to TRBD1. CDR1 and CDR2 from the germline V gene are SQVTM and ANQGSEA. This CDR3 is built from 13 residues. V was pared by 2 bases and J by 3 bases, with 3 bases of the junction left unmatched. In DNA form, the CDR3 reads TGCAGCGTTGAAAGGGGGCTGGACACTGAAGCTTTCTTT. It specifies CSVERGLDTEAFF.

This clonotype was seen many times. This rearrangement joins TRBV6-5 to TRBJ1-5; D is possibly TRBD1 (6 bases). Deletions cut 2 bases from V and 7 bases from J, with 12 bases between. The length of the CDR3 is 14 residues. Germline V gene lookup returns CDR1 MNHEY and CDR2 SVGAGI. CDR3 in amino acids: CASSYVGGVQPQHF. CDR3 in DNA: TGTGCCAGCAGTTACGTAGGGGGAGTACAGCCCCAGCATTTT.

The chain is built from TRBV29-1 and TRBJ2-7, with D possibly matching TRBD1 (6 bases). Deletions cut 8 bases from V and 5 bases from J, with 13 bases between. This CDR3 is built from 11 residues. Germline V gene data show CDR1 as SQVTM and CDR2 as ANQGSEA. CDR3 in amino acids: CSTGTINEQYF. For the CDR3, the DNA is TGCAGCACCGGGACAATCAACGAGCAGTACTTC.

In this sample, this clonotype turned up a few times. The chain recombines TRBV30 with TRBJ1-1; D gene uncertain. Trimming removed 0 bases at V and 5 bases at J, with 16 bases between. The CDR3 runs 15 residues. Per the germline V gene, CDR1 is GTSNPN and CDR2 is SVGIG (reference sequence). The CDR3 region is CAWSVLGSGDTEAFF. CDR3 bases: TGTGCCTGGAGTGTACTTGGGTCGGGAGATACTGAAGCTTTCTTT. The variable domain in full, with the rest retrieved from reference TRBV30 and TRBJ1-1, is SQTIHQWPATLVQPVGSPLSLECTVEGTSNPNLYWYRQAAGRGLQLLFYSVGIGQISSEVPQNLSASRPQDRQFILSSKKLLLSDSGFYLCAWSVLGSGDTEAFFGQGTRLTVV.

This sequence joins TRBV7-2 and TRBJ2-7; 10 bases fit TRBD1. Per the germline V gene, CDR1 is SGHTA and CDR2 is FQGNSA. The length of the CDR3 is 15 residues. V lost 5 bases, J lost 2 bases, and 6 bases stayed unmatched. The CDR3 region has the DNA TGTGCCAGCAGCCTAGGACAGGGGGTGCCCTACGAGCAGTACTTC. Protein: CASSLGQGVPYEQYF.

This clonotype was detected many times. The DNA of the CDR3 is TGCGCCAGCAGCTTGTACGGACGGAACACTGAAGCTTTCTTT. This translates into CASSLYGRNTEAFF. V and J are TRBV5-1 and TRBJ1-1; D gene unclear. Germline CDR1 SGHRS, CDR2 YFSETQ. This CDR3 is built from 14 residues. Trimming removed 1 base at V and 1 base at J, with 8 bases between.

The V call is TRBV6-1, the J call TRBJ1-2; D might be TRBD1 (5 bases). Per the germline V gene, CDR1 is MNHNS and CDR2 is SASEGT. V lost 3 bases, J lost 4 bases, and 9 bases lay in between. The CDR3 spans 13 residues. As DNA, the CDR3 is TGTGCCAGCAGTGACGAGGGGATCTATGGCTACACCTTC. Amino acids: CASSDEGIYGYTF.

Only one count was recorded for this clonotype. The V gene is TRBV10-3, the J gene TRBJ1-1; no clear D gene. Germline CDR1 and CDR2: ENHRY and SYGVKD. V dropped 3 bases and J dropped 7 bases, with 9 bases sitting between them. This CDR3 region has 12 residues. The chain's CDR3 is CAISDVTDEAFF. In DNA, the CDR3 is TGTGCCATCAGTGACGTGACGGATGAAGCTTTCTTT.

Details on this clonotype: Compared with germline, one end of the junction differs, possibly owing to a read error. The V and J genes are TRBV2 and TRBJ1-5; 7 bases are shared with TRBD1. The CDR3 spans 8 residues. Per germline, CDR1 SNHLY and CDR2 FYNNEI. As DNA, the CDR3 is TGTGCCAGCAGTTCACAGGGGTTT. Amino acids: CASSSQGF.

The genes are TRBV27 and TRBJ2-7; TRBD1 is a possible D gene (6 bases). V lost 7 bases and J lost 3, with 19 bases in between. Germline values: CDR1 MNHEY, CDR2 SMNVEV (reference sequence). The length of the CDR3 is 15 residues. In DNA, the CDR3 is TGTGCCAGCACCCGCCTGGGGGCAGGGAACTACGAGCAGTACTTC. Protein sequence: CASTRLGAGNYEQYF.

This clonotype came up many times. The genes are TRBV7-2 and TRBJ1-1; D remains ambiguous. Per germline, CDR1 SGHTA and CDR2 FQGNSA. V lost 1 base and J 1 base, leaving 4 bases between the germline ends. CDR3 length equals 13 residues. The chain's CDR3 is CASSLVQNTEAFF. CDR3 in DNA: TGTGCCAGCAGCTTAGTTCAGAACACTGAAGCTTTCTTT.

This rearrangement joins TRBV19 to TRBJ2-1, with D possibly TRBD2 on 7 matching bases. The germline V and J ends were trimmed by 1 base and 5 bases, with 9 bases remaining between them. From germline, CDR1 is LNHDA and CDR2 SQIVND (reference sequence). The CDR3 extends over 14 amino acids. CDR3 loop: CASSIAGGDNEQFF. The CDR3 nucleotides read TGTGCCAGTAGTATAGCGGGGGGCGACAATGAGCAGTTCTTC.

This clonotype has just a few counts. The chain combines TRBV24-1 with TRBJ1-5; no firm D call. Deletions cut 4 bases from V and 0 bases from J, with 6 bases between. Germline V gene sequence: CDR1 KGHDR, CDR2 SFDVKD. The length of the CDR3 is 14 residues. Written as DNA, the CDR3 is TGTGCCACCAGTGAGCTGGGTAGCAATCAGCCCCAGCATTTT. Translating gives CATSELGSNQPQHF.

This clonotype has only a few counts. The chain has TRBV11-1 and TRBJ2-7, with 8 nucleotides matching TRBD1. Germline CDR1 and CDR2: SGHAT and FQDESV (reference sequence). The CDR3 length is 16 residues. V shed 5 bases, J shed 6 bases, and the junction held 15 bases outside the gene matches. The CDR3 sequence is CASSLFYMDRESEQYF. The DNA of the CDR3 is TGTGCCAGCAGCCTCTTTTATATGGACAGGGAATCCGAGCAGTACTTC.

As regards this clonotype: The CDR3 ends on some other residue instead of the conserved phenylalanine or tryptophan, so this is likely a read error. The V gene is TRBV12-3 or TRBV12-4, the J gene TRBJ2-7; 8 positions match TRBD1. The CDR3 covers 14 residues. The CDR3 bases are TGTTCCAGCAGTTTATCCACAGGGGGGCGTGAGCAGTACCTC. Amino acids: CSSSLSTGGREQYL.

As concerns this clonotype: The junction departs from the called germline gene at one end, perhaps through a read error. J is TRBJ1-6 and V is TRBV19; 8 bases are shared with TRBD1. This CDR3 region has 14 residues. In germline, CDR1 is LNHDA, CDR2 SQIVND (reference sequence). The CDR3 nucleotides read TGTGTCAGTGGTATCACAGGGGGGGGTTCACCCCTCCACTTT. Translating it yields CVSGITGGGSPLHF.

V gene TRBV29-1 combines with J gene TRBJ1-2; TRBD1 agrees at 7 bases. Trimming at V came to 3 bases and at J to 8 bases, leaving 9 bases not matched to a gene. The germline V gene has CDR1 SQVTM and CDR2 ANQGSEA. CDR3 length: 13 amino acids. CDR3 loop: CSVEVWQGEGYTF. In DNA, the CDR3 is TGCAGCGTTGAGGTCTGGCAGGGGGAAGGCTACACCTTC.

The V gene is TRBV14, the J gene TRBJ2-7; no firm D call. Germline V gives CDR1 SGHDN, CDR2 FVKESK. The CDR3 is 14 residues long. Trimming pared 0 bases from V and 4 bases from J, leaving 10 bases between. In DNA form, the CDR3 reads TGTGCCAGCAGCCAAGAGTTAGCACCTTACGAGCAGTACTTC. Amino acid sequence: CASSQELAPYEQYF.

This clonotype has more than one count but fewer than ten. V is TRBV28 and J is TRBJ2-1; 8 positions agree with TRBD2. Germline CDR1 is MDHEN and CDR2 is SYDVKM. V shed 4 bases and J 2 bases; nucleotides not matched to a gene: 7. The CDR3 totals 16 residues. The CDR3 reads CASSSPSGGAYNEQFF. Here the CDR3 DNA reads TGTGCCAGCAGTTCCCCGAGCGGGGGTGCCTACAATGAGCAGTTCTTC. Full variable domain (missing parts from reference TRBV28 and TRBJ2-1): DVKVTQSSRYLVKRTGEKVFLECVQDMDHENMFWYRQDPGLGLRLIYFSYDVKMKEKGDIPEGYSVSREKKERFSLILESASTNQTSMYLCASSSPSGGAYNEQFFGPGTRLTVL.

The J gene is TRBJ2-7, the V gene TRBV12-3 or TRBV12-4, with D perhaps matching TRBD2 (5 bases). This CDR3 spans 13 amino acids. Trimming shortened V by 2 bases and J by 6 bases, and 11 bases separated the two germline ends. The CDR3 region has the DNA TGTGCCAGCAGTTTATTGTCAGAGGGCGAGCAGTACTTC. This sequence encodes CASSLLSEGEQYF.

The chain uses TRBV11-1 and TRBJ2-3; D is undetermined. Germline loops: CDR1 SGHAT, CDR2 FQDESV (reference sequence). V was shortened by 7 bases and J by 4 bases, with 0 bases between the two germline ends. This CDR3 is built from 9 residues. CDR3 loop: CASTDTQYF. The CDR3 nucleotides are TGTGCCAGCACAGATACGCAGTATTTT.

As for this clonotype: At one boundary the junction diverges from the germline segment, which might be a read error. V is TRBV10-2 and J is TRBJ2-7; 9 bases align to TRBD1. The CDR3 runs 14 residues. Per the germline V gene, CDR1 is WSHSY and CDR2 is SAAADI. The CDR3 is CASRPGQGVYEQYF. CDR3 coding DNA: TGTGCCAGCCGACCGGGACAGGGTGTTTACGAGCAGTACTTC.

On this clonotype: Being one base from a much bigger clone, this may be a read error. The rearrangement links TRBV20-1 to TRBJ1-1, with a tentative D call TRBD1 (6 bases). Germline lookup yields CDR1 DFQATT and CDR2 SNEGSKA (reference sequence). This CDR3 region has 15 residues. Trimming took off 0 bases at V and 1 base at J, with 12 bases between the two ends. The CDR3 sequence: CSARDPGVANTEAFF. CDR3 sequence (DNA): TGCAGTGCTAGAGACCCAGGGGTAGCGAACACTGAAGCTTTCTTT.

This clonotype appeared many times. This chain connects TRBV7-9 to TRBJ2-3; the match to TRBD2 covers 7 bases. V was clipped by 8 bases and J by 2 bases; unmatched bases: 4. The CDR3 totals 13 residues. The germline CDR1 and CDR2 sequences are SEHNR and FQNEAQ (reference sequence). The chain's CDR3 is CASGLADTDTQYF. For the CDR3, the DNA is TGTGCCAGCGGCCTAGCGGACACAGATACGCAGTATTTT.

This clonotype has a handful of counts. The gene calls are TRBV28 and TRBJ2-1; D is uncertain. This CDR3 spans 11 amino acids. CDR1 MDHEN and CDR2 SYDVKM come from the germline V gene. The V and J ends lost 5 bases and 10 bases respectively, with 9 bases between them. The CDR3 reads CASSPRSEQFF. The CDR3 bases are TGTGCCAGCAGTCCTCGGTCAGAGCAGTTCTTC.

The genes are TRBV19 and TRBJ1-4; 7 bases align to TRBD1. Per germline, CDR1 LNHDA and CDR2 SQIVND (reference sequence). This CDR3 is built from 18 residues. V lost 3 bases and J lost 8; bases outside the gene matches: 18. CDR3 loop: CASSIGISVQGGREKLFF. As DNA, the CDR3 is TGTGCCAGTAGTATTGGGATCTCCGTCCAGGGGGGTCGAGAAAAACTGTTTTTT.